The clone carrying this T cell receptor beta chain was seen repeatedly, ten times or more. The target antigen is unknown. The data stem from a study of CD8 T cells in ankylosing spondylitis. Notes on the study in general: Significant enrichment of disease-linked clones was reported in matched ankylosing spondylitis synovial fluid. In reactive arthritis synovial fluid and blood, some motif variants had been reported before. Several highly homologous variants formed a TCR beta motif that appeared characteristic of ankylosing spondylitis blood.

TCRdb re-analysed the 5' RACE reads in MiXCR, keeping a single row per CDR3 protein. Seen here are under 300,000 distinct CDR3 sequences, about 11% observed once, and the top ten hold 2.6%. The germline V gene encodes CDR1 MNHEY and CDR2 SVGEGT. CDR3 length: 13 amino acids. Deletions cut 6 bases from V and 7 bases from J, with 12 bases between. The genes are TRBV6-2 or TRBV6-3 and TRBJ2-2; D unclear. Sequencing used blood, either unsorted or a sorted T cell fraction (not recorded which). This receptor was obtained from a male donor with ankylosing spondylitis or in good health (not recorded which). CDR3 residues: CASRPNRGGELFF. The CDR3 DNA sequence: TGTGCCAGCAGGCCGAACCGAGGCGGGGAGCTGTTTTTT.